These 23 T cell receptor beta chains share one sample of origin, sequenced in a study of human T cells and chemical hapten exposure. Time point noted: patch test 1, 2 weeks after DPC sensitization. The treatment here: therapeutic diphenylcyclopropenone sensitization with weekly scalp DPC. TCRdb reprocessed the RACE reads with MiXCR, giving one entry per CDR3 protein. The sample carries some 110,000 distinct CDR3 sequences, 12% recorded once. The source was whole blood, collected in connection with sensitization to the hapten diphenylcyclopropenone (DPC). The origin of the receptors is a woman aged 50 to 65 with alopecia areata. Some clones in this sample may be carry-over from other donors' samples.

This clonotype has a handful of counts. V gene TRBV7-9 combines with J gene TRBJ1-6; D gene uncertain. The CDR3 totals 16 residues. The germline gives CDR1 SEHNR, CDR2 FQNEAQ (reference sequence). The ends were cut back, 5 bases at V and 10 bases at J, with 21 bases in the middle. This CDR3 is CASSPDSGRGRSPLHF. The CDR3 nucleotides are TGTGCCAGCAGCCCCGATAGCGGTAGAGGGCGATCACCCCTCCACTTT.

This clonotype was detected only a few times. This CDR3 is CASSPRAGGAFF. The CDR3 region has the DNA TGTGCCAGCAGTCCCAGGGCGGGAGGGGCTTTCTTT. The chain links TRBV27 to TRBJ1-1, with TRBD1 as a possible D gene (5 bases). The V and J ends lost 5 bases and 11 bases respectively, with 15 bases between them. The CDR3 has 12 residues. CDR1 and CDR2 (germline): MNHEY, SMNVEV (reference sequence).

Many counts were recorded for this clonotype. The CDR3 reads CASSQDTGWSPLHF. In DNA, the CDR3 is TGCGCCAGCAGCCAAGACACAGGGTGGTCACCCCTCCACTTT. The chain couples TRBV4-3 to TRBJ1-6; TRBD1 might be the D (6 bases). Trimming stripped 0 bases from V and 10 bases from J, with 10 bases between. Germline values: CDR1 LGHNA, CDR2 YSLEER. The CDR3 length is 14 residues.

There are a few counts of this clonotype. The chain is built from TRBV6-1 and TRBJ1-5; the D gene is possibly TRBD1 (5 bases). Germline-derived CDR1 and CDR2 are MNHNS and SASEGT. The ends were cut back, 5 bases at V and 2 bases at J, with 19 bases in the middle. CDR3 length equals 17 residues. The CDR3 region is CASSFLTGTDGNQPQHF. The CDR3 bases are TGTGCCAGCAGTTTTTTGACCGGGACGGATGGCAATCAGCCCCAGCATTTT.

The chain employs TRBV10-3 and TRBJ1-1; no clear D. This CDR3 is built from 14 residues. Germline CDR1 and CDR2: ENHRY and SYGVKD. V gave up 10 bases and J gave up 0 bases, with 15 bases separating them. The CDR3 spells CATVVNPVNTEAFF. The DNA of the CDR3 is TGTGCCACCGTGGTCAATCCGGTGAACACTGAAGCTTTCTTT.

V is TRBV7-9 and J is TRBJ2-5; D might be TRBD1 (6 bases). Trimming took 5 bases from V and 0 from J, leaving 16 bases between them. The CDR3 has 16 residues. CDR1 is SEHNR and CDR2 is FQNEAQ in the germline V gene (reference sequence). DNA of the CDR3: TGTGCCAGCAGCGGTGGGGACACCAAGTACCAAGAGACCCAGTACTTC. Amino acids: CASSGGDTKYQETQYF.

This clonotype was seen at least ten times. The CDR3 loop reads CSVDRTGGSEQYF. CDR3 bases: TGCAGCGTTGACAGGACAGGGGGTTCCGAGCAGTACTTC. The chain has TRBV29-1 and TRBJ2-7; 10 bases match TRBD1. Per germline, CDR1 SQVTM and CDR2 ANQGSEA. Trimming at V came to 3 bases and at J to 6 bases, leaving 5 bases not matched to a gene. CDR3 length: 13 residues.

This clonotype was seen ten or more times. The chain recombines TRBV2 with TRBJ1-5; D is possibly TRBD1 (5 bases). The germline gives CDR1 SNHLY, CDR2 FYNNEI. Trimming left V 0 bases short and J 6 bases short, with 12 bases between. CDR3 length: 15 amino acids. The CDR3 region is CASSEALGTGQPQHF. In nucleotides, the CDR3 is TGTGCCAGCAGTGAAGCGCTGGGGACCGGTCAGCCCCAGCATTTT.

Only a few counts were recorded for this clonotype. The chain employs TRBV6-6 and TRBJ2-7; D is ambiguous. Trimming took off 6 bases at V and 5 bases at J, with 11 bases between the two ends. CDR3 size: 12 residues. Germline CDR1 and CDR2: MNHNY and SVGAGI (reference sequence). CDR3 DNA: TGTGCCAGCAGCCCGTACCAGAACGAGCAGTACTTC. This translates into CASSPYQNEQYF.

This clonotype was recorded a few times. Compared with germline, one end of the junction differs, possibly owing to a read error. The V call is TRBV7-7, the J call TRBJ1-3; TRBD1 matches at 9 bases. Germline CDR1 and CDR2: SSHAT and FNYEAQ (reference sequence). The CDR3 length is 15 residues. This chain's CDR3 is CASSKRTGEGNTIYF. The CDR3 DNA reads TGTGCTAGCAGCAAACGGACAGGGGAAGGAAACACCATATATTTT.

This clonotype has just one count. V usage is TRBV7-2 and J usage is TRBJ1-4; D gene uncertain. The CDR3 has 12 amino acids. Germline V gives CDR1 SGHTA, CDR2 FQGNSA. Deletions cut 1 base from V and 10 bases from J, with 7 bases between. Here the CDR3 reads CASSLDGRKLFF. DNA for the CDR3: TGTGCCAGCAGCTTAGATGGGAGAAAACTGTTTTTT.

This clonotype was observed many times. This chain connects TRBV29-1 to TRBJ2-5; the D is unclear. With 2 bases removed from V and 4 bases from J, the gap between germline ends came to 14 bases. CDR1 is SQVTM, CDR2 ANQGSEA, per germline. The CDR3 runs to 14 residues. The CDR3 sequence is CSVESAQIAETQYF. In DNA form, the CDR3 reads TGCAGCGTTGAATCCGCCCAGATTGCAGAGACCCAGTACTTC.

The chain combines TRBV3-1 with TRBJ2-5; D gene unclear. V gave up 0 bases and J gave up 2 bases, with 10 bases separating them. From germline, CDR1 is LGHDT and CDR2 YNNKEL (reference sequence). The CDR3 has 15 amino acids. The CDR3 DNA sequence: TGTGCCAGCAGCCAAGACTCGCGCCAGCAAGAGACCCAGTACTTC. Translation gives CASSQDSRQQETQYF.

This clonotype was observed a handful of times. This chain links TRBV6-6 with TRBJ2-2; a weak D match, TRBD2 (6 bases). Germline lookup yields CDR1 MNHNY and CDR2 SVGAGI (reference sequence). The CDR3 runs to 15 residues. Trimming removed 2 bases from V and 1 base from J, with 8 bases in between. Here the CDR3 reads CASSYGDLNTGELFF. CDR3 DNA: TGTGCCAGCAGTTACGGGGACTTGAACACCGGGGAGCTGTTTTTT.

This clonotype was observed a few times. This chain links TRBV11-3 with TRBJ2-1, with D tentatively TRBD1 (6 bases). The CDR3 is made up of 15 amino acids. Germline lookup yields CDR1 SGHNT and CDR2 YENEEA. V shed 4 bases and J shed 2 bases, with 12 bases lying between them. Here the CDR3 reads CASSSTGMPYNEQFF. The CDR3 DNA is TGTGCCAGCAGCTCCACAGGGATGCCCTACAATGAGCAGTTCTTC.

This clonotype occurred a few times. This rearrangement joins TRBV7-6 to TRBJ2-7, with 9 positions matching TRBD2. This CDR3 is built from 14 residues. V lost 5 bases, J lost 7 bases, and 9 bases stayed unmatched. CDR1 SGHVS and CDR2 FNYEAQ come from the germline V gene. The CDR3 DNA follows: TGTGCCAGCAGCGCCCTGGCGGGAGGGAATGAGCAGTACTTC. Protein sequence: CASSALAGGNEQYF. Supplemented by reference TRBV7-6 and TRBJ2-7, the full variable domain reads GAGVSQSPRYKVTKRGQDVALRCDPISGHVSLYWYRQALGQGPEFLTYFNYEAQQDKSGLPNDRFSAERPEGSISTLTIQRTEQRDSAMYRCASSALAGGNEQYFGPGTRLTVT.

This clonotype was recorded a few times. The chain joins TRBV24-1 to TRBJ2-3; tentatively, D is TRBD1 (5 bases). The V and J ends lost 2 bases and 3 bases respectively, with 11 bases between them. The CDR3 is made up of 15 amino acids. Germline CDR1 reads KGHDR; CDR2 reads SFDVKD. Written as DNA, the CDR3 is TGTGCCACCAGTGATTATCAGGGTACGACAGATACGCAGTATTTT. Translation: CATSDYQGTTDTQYF.

This sequence joins TRBV19 and TRBJ2-7; 7 bases agree with TRBD2. The germline V gene has CDR1 LNHDA and CDR2 SQIVND (reference sequence). The junction had 8 bases not matched to a gene; V was cut back by 6 bases and J by 0 bases. This CDR3 comprises 15 residues. CDR3 amino acids: CASRRGLVDSYEQYF. The CDR3 DNA follows: TGTGCCAGTAGACGCGGACTAGTCGACTCCTACGAGCAGTACTTC.

This chain joins TRBV28 and TRBJ1-5; no clear D. CDR3 length equals 12 residues. The V end lost 8 bases, the J end lost 8 bases, and 13 bases lay between the germline ends. In germline, CDR1 is MDHEN, CDR2 SYDVKM. The CDR3 here is CASRRVGKPQHF. CDR3 nucleotides: TGTGCCAGCCGCCGAGTCGGGAAGCCCCAGCATTTT.

V and J are TRBV5-1 and TRBJ2-3; a weak D match, TRBD1 (6 bases). Germline V gene sequence: CDR1 SGHRS, CDR2 YFSETQ. The CDR3 runs 16 residues. The germline V and J ends were trimmed by 3 bases and 4 bases, with 18 bases remaining between them. CDR3 sequence: CASSSILQGSSDTQYF. The CDR3 region has the DNA TGCGCCAGCAGCTCCATCCTCCAGGGGTCTTCAGATACGCAGTATTTT.

This clonotype was detected ten times or more. The CDR3 region is CASSEGLQETQYF. The CDR3 DNA is TGTGCCAGCAGTGAGGGCCTACAAGAGACCCAGTACTTC. The chain has TRBV2 and TRBJ2-5; no clear D gene. CDR3 length: 13 residues. Germline V gene sequence: CDR1 SNHLY, CDR2 FYNNEI. With 3 bases removed from V and 2 bases from J, the gap between germline ends came to 7 bases.

Many counts were recorded for this clonotype. The chain joins TRBV3-1 to TRBJ1-4; TRBD1 matches 8 bases. CDR3 length: 16 residues. The germline gives CDR1 LGHDT, CDR2 YNNKEL (reference sequence). The V and J ends lost 4 bases and 1 base, in that order; junction bases with no gene match: 5. The CDR3 sequence is CASSPRQGRTNEKLFF. CDR3 DNA: TGTGCCAGCAGCCCCCGACAGGGGAGAACTAATGAAAAACTGTTTTTT.

This clonotype has a count of ten or more. V gene TRBV7-9 combines with J gene TRBJ2-7; D not certain. The germline gives CDR1 SEHNR, CDR2 FQNEAQ (reference sequence). There are 11 residues in the CDR3. The germline V and J ends were trimmed by 4 bases and 6 bases, with 7 bases remaining between them. The CDR3, as DNA: TGTGCCAGCAGCTCCGCACGCGAGCAGTACTTC. Translation: CASSSAREQYF.